This T cell receptor beta chain was sequenced in a study of cytomegalovirus exposure and HLA in healthy donors. General study points: Clonal expansion, a later analysis showed, was greater in HLA-associated TCR beta chains than in equally common others.

A note on this clone: Antigen unknown.

With 60 Vbeta and 13 Jbeta primers, the PCR was carried out. Sequencing was performed with immunoSEQ multiplex PCR; in TCRdb, only in-frame clones are kept and a portion is missing. This sample has about 150,000 clones, with 75% found just once. The germline CDR1 and CDR2 sequences are SGHNT and YENEEA. The CDR3 sequence is 14 residues long. With 1 base clipped from V and 6 bases from J, the junction kept 6 bases outside the gene matches. The TCR comes from a man aged 25 to 45 in good health and CMV-seronegative. V usage is TRBV11-3 and J usage is TRBJ2-7; 7 bases map to TRBD2. The sequenced sample was PBMCs. The CDR3 DNA is TGTGCCAGCAGCTTAGGGCAAGCTAGCGGCGAGCAGTACTTC. Encoded protein: CASSLGQASGEQYF.